A single sample gave rise to the 9 T cell receptor beta chains below, sequenced in a study of blood T cell repertoires in COVID-19 (TCRdb year 2020). Library preparation was by the immunoSEQ multiplex PCR assay. TCRdb re-hosts the immuneACCESS table, in-frame sequences only. Its copies lack some clones; in the studies checked, an unresolved V gene accounts for under half of them, and the cause for the rest is not known. The sample table holds 200,000 to 250,000 clones, of which 82% were seen once. The ten largest make up 3% to 4% of the sample. Sequencing was done on a sample of PBMCs or T cells enriched from blood (not recorded which). These receptors originate from an older woman who had recovered from COVID-19.

A single count supports this clone. The same CDR3 can be traced to other DNA sequences in this sample. V is TRBV20-1 and J is TRBJ1-2, with 8 bases aligning to TRBD1. The V segment lost 5 bases and the J segment 10 bases; nucleotides outside the gene matches: 6. CDR3 size: 11 residues. Germline CDR1 DFQATT, CDR2 SNEGSKA (reference sequence). This chain's CDR3 is CSAVRDRHYTF. The CDR3, as DNA: TGCAGTGCTGTAAGGGACAGGCACTACACCTTC.

The chain employs TRBV27 and TRBJ2-3, with a tentative D call TRBD2 (7 bases). The ends were cut back, 2 bases at V and 4 bases at J, with 13 bases in the middle. Germline V gives CDR1 MNHEY, CDR2 SMNVEV (reference sequence). This CDR3 is 15 amino acids long. The chain's CDR3 is CASSLRGGGSDTQYF. CDR3 nucleotide sequence: TGTGCCAGCAGTTTAAGGGGGGGCGGGTCAGATACGCAGTATTTT.

This clone was observed a few times. The chain joins TRBV19 to TRBJ2-1; TRBD2 agrees at 8 bases. Per germline, CDR1 LNHDA and CDR2 SQIVND (reference sequence). V trimming: 3 bases; J trimming: 8 bases; junction bases outside the gene matches: 9. The CDR3 has 15 residues. CDR3 sequence: CASSMVSGSRDEQFF. The CDR3 nucleotides read TGTGCCAGTAGTATGGTGAGCGGGAGCAGGGATGAGCAGTTCTTC.

V is TRBV3-1 (or the pseudogene TRBV3-2) and J is TRBJ2-4; TRBD2 matches at 9 bases. Unmatched junction bases numbered 4, after V lost 0 bases and J lost 1 base. In germline, CDR1 is LGHDT, CDR2 YNNKEL (reference sequence). The CDR3 covers 17 residues. The CDR3 protein is CASSQDRTSGAKNIQYF. The CDR3 coding sequence is TGTGCCAGCAGCCAAGATAGAACTAGCGGGGCCAAAAACATTCAGTACTTC.

The sample holds a few counts of this clone. The chain has TRBV5-1 and TRBJ2-2; TRBD1 aligns across 9 bases. Germline loops: CDR1 SGHRS, CDR2 YFSETQ. The junction had 3 bases not matched to a gene; V was cut back by 3 bases and J by 0 bases. This CDR3 is built from 16 residues. The DNA for the CDR3 is TGCGCCAGCAGCTCAACAGGGGGCTCGAACACCGGGGAGCTGTTTTTT. It codes for CASSSTGGSNTGELFF.

The chain links TRBV27 to TRBJ1-2; TRBD1 is a possible D gene (6 bases). Germline assignment: CDR1 MNHEY and CDR2 SMNVEV (reference sequence). The V gene lost 4 bases and the J gene lost 4 bases, with 19 bases spanning the gap. CDR3 size: 16 residues. CDR3 sequence: CASSSRSSGARYGYTF. The CDR3 nucleotides read TGTGCCAGCAGTTCCCGATCGTCAGGGGCGCGCTATGGCTACACCTTC.

The chain employs TRBV4-1 and TRBJ1-2; D gene unclear. The germline gives CDR1 MGHRA, CDR2 YSYEKL. Trimming took off 4 bases at V and 4 bases at J, with 19 bases between the two ends. The CDR3 is made up of 16 amino acids. Written as DNA, the CDR3 is TGCGCCAGCAGCCGCGAACTTACAGAAACCTTCTATGGCTACACCTTC. Protein sequence: CASSRELTETFYGYTF.

This clone was counted a few times. The chain joins TRBV7-8 to TRBJ1-1; D perhaps matches TRBD1 (6 bases). There are 14 residues in the CDR3. Germline V gene data show CDR1 as SGHVS and CDR2 as FQNEAQ. Trimming removed 2 bases from V and 4 bases from J, with 11 bases in between. The DNA of the CDR3 is TGTGCCAGCAGCTTAATACAGGGCGCCACTGAAGCTTTCTTT. Translation gives CASSLIQGATEAFF.

The chain couples TRBV5-1 to TRBJ2-1; TRBD2 might be the D (6 bases). The CDR3 covers 15 residues. The germline gives CDR1 SGHRS, CDR2 YFSETQ. The ends were cut back, 2 bases at V and 0 bases at J, with 9 bases in the middle. The CDR3 region is CASSFGGSSYNEQFF. Here the CDR3 DNA reads TGCGCCAGCAGCTTCGGGGGTAGCTCCTACAATGAGCAGTTCTTC. Full variable domain (rest looked up from reference TRBV5-1 and TRBJ2-1): KAGVTQTPRYLIKTRGQQVTLSCSPISGHRSVSWYQQTPGQGLQFLFEYFSETQRNKGNFPGRFSGRQFSNSRSEMNVSTLELGDSALYLCASSFGGSSYNEQFFGPGTRLTVL.